The entry below describes one T cell receptor (beta chain). This clone has just a few counts. Its specific antigen is unknown. No base quality information exists; no much larger clone differs at one position. Via the germline V gene, CDR1 is SGDLS and CDR2 YYNGEE. The CDR3 sequence holds 16 residues, the cysteine and phenylalanine included. The kept DNA is CDR3 alone, 48 bases in frame from the first base. A distance of 15 bases separates the germline ends of V and J, which lose 3 bases and 0 bases respectively. Enrolling through a virtual design, the prospective study's participants ranged in age from roughly 18 to 89 years and lived across roughly 23 United States geographic areas. To assign participants to cohorts, the prospective study relied on clinical history that participants themselves reported in a screening survey and a study questionnaire. In the prospective study, whole blood, serum and a nasopharyngeal or oropharyngeal swab were collected from each participant by mobile phlebotomists. Additional blood draws and questionnaires over an approximately two-month period could optionally be provided by prospective study participants. Before DNA extraction, blood samples from the prospective study were shipped at room temperature or frozen.

The data belong to a study of blood T cell repertoires in COVID-19 (dated by TCRdb to the early 2020s). Regarding the research as a whole: Samples covering the acute and convalescent phases of COVID-19 were provided by collaborators in the United States, Italy and Spain. The material from the prospective study consisted of cDNA or gDNA derived from T cells, B-cell-depleted T cells, or PBMCs. Deeply sampled blood TCRbeta repertoires from subjects exposed to, actively infected with, or recovered from COVID-19 were included in the dataset. A freely available public database, intended as a resource for researchers studying the immune response to SARS-CoV-2, is where the repertoires were released. Samples were obtained from the ongoing ImmuneRACE study (first 160 participants) and from over a thousand subjects provided by 6 global collaborators. A de-identified subject ID, COVID-19 status, age in years and sex were almost always included in the sample metadata. Where available, HLA class I and class II types were taken from metadata supplied by the sample provider and were not determined by assay-based typing. The research as a whole found: The quantity of clinical and demographic metadata differed by source and by participant and was supplied without curation.

TCRbeta CDR3 regions were amplified from genomic DNA by means of the immunoSEQ Assay, a bias-controlled multiplex PCR. In the authors' own workflow: The number of nucleated cells in each sample was estimated by amplification of reference gene primers within the assay. Sequence reads were collapsed and filtered to measure the absolute abundance of every unique TCRbeta CDR3 rearrangement. For each sample, productive Simpson clonality was calculated as the square root of Simpson's diversity index over productive rearrangements. In its TCRdb copy, this immuneACCESS table keeps in-frame sequences only and misses some clones. Where compared with another copy, unresolved V genes explain less than half of these, and the others have no known cause. That table supplies the V and J calls and clone size; D and trimming were determined from the DNA. The sample has about 82,000 clones on record, around 89% of them singletons. The top ten clonotypes cover more than 0.95% of the sample.

Material for sequencing was PBMCs or T cells enriched from blood (not recorded which). The chain links TRBV9 with TRBJ1-2; the D gene lacks a confident call. This TCR was recovered from a woman aged 50 to 60 with acute COVID-19. The CDR3 is CASSGGADRANYGYTF. Read as DNA, the sequence is TGTGCCAGCAGCGGGGGAGCGGACCGCGCTAACTATGGCTACACCTTC.